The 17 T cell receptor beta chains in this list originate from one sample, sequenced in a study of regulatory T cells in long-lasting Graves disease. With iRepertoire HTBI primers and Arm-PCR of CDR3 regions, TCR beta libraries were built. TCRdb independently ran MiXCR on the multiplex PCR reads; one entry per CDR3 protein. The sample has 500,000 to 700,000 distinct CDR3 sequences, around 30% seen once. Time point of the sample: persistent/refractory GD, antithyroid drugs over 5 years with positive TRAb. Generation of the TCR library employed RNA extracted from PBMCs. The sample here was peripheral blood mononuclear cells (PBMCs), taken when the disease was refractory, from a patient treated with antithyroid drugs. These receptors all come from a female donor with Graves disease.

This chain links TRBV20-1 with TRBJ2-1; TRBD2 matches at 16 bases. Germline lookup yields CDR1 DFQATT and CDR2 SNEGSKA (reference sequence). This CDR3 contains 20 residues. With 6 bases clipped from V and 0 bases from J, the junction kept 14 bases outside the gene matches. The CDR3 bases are TGCAGTGCGCGGCCCAAGCCGGGACTAGCGGGAGGGAACTCCTACAATGAGCAGTTCTTC. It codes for CSARPKPGLAGGNSYNEQFF.

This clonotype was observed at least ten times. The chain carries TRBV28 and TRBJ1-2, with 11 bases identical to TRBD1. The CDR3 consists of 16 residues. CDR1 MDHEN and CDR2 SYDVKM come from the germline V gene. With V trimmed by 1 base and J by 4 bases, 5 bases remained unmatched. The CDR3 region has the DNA TGTGCCAGCAGTTTATCCGTCGGGACAGGGGGCTATGGCTACACCTTC. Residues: CASSLSVGTGGYGYTF.

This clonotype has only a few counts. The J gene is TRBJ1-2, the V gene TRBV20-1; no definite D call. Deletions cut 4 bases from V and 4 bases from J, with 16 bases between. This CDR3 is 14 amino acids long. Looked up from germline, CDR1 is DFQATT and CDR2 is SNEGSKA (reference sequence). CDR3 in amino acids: CSATRTNSGYGYTF. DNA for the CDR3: TGCAGTGCTACCAGGACTAATAGTGGCTATGGCTACACCTTC.

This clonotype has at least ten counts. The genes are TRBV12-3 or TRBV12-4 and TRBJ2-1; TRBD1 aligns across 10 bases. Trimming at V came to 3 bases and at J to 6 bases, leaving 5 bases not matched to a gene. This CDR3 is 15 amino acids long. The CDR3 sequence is CASSLAGQGVNEQFF. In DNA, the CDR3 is TGTGCCAGCAGTTTGGCCGGACAGGGGGTCAATGAGCAGTTCTTC.

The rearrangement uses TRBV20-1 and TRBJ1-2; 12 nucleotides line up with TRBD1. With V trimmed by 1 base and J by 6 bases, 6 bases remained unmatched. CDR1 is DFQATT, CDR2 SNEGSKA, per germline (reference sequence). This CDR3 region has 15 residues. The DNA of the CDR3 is TGCAGTGCTAGAGCTGGGGACAGGGGGCATCATGGCTACACCTTC. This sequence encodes CSARAGDRGHHGYTF.

CDR3 residues: CASSAWIGGDYGYTF. The CDR3 DNA reads as TGTGCCAGTAGCGCCTGGATAGGGGGCGACTATGGCTACACCTTC. This chain connects TRBV19 to TRBJ1-2, with 7 nucleotides matching TRBD1. After removal of 6 bases from V and 3 bases from J, the junction contained 10 bases not matched to a gene. CDR1 and CDR2 (germline): LNHDA, SQIVND (reference sequence). The CDR3 is 15 amino acids.

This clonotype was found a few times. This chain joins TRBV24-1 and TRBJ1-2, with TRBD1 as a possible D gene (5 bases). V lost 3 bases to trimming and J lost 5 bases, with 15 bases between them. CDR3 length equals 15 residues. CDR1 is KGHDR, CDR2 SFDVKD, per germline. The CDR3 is CATSDGTGSPYGYTF. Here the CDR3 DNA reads TGTGCCACCAGTGATGGCACAGGCTCACCTTATGGCTACACCTTC.

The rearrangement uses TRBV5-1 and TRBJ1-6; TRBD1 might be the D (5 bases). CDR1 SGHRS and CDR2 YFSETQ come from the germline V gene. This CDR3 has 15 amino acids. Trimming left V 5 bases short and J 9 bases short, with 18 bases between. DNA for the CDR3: TGCGCCAGCAGGGGGGACCGGTCGTATGGTTCACCCCTCCACTTT. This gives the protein CASRGDRSYGSPLHF.

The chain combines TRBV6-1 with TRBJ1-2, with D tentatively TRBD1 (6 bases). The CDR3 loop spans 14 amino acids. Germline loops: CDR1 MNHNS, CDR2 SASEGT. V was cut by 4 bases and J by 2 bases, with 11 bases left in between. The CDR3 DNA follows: TGTGCCAGCAGTGGTAGGGACATAAACTATGGCTACACCTTC. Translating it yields CASSGRDINYGYTF.

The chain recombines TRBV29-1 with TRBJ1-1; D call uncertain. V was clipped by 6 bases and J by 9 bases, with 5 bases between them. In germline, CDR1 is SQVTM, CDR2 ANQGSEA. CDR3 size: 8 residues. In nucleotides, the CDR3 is TGCAGCGTCCGGAAAGCTTTCTTT. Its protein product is CSVRKAFF.

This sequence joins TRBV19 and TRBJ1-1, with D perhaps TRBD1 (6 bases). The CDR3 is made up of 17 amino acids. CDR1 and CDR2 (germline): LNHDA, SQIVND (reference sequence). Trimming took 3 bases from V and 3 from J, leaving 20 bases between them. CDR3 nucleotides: TGTGCCAGTAGTATGGATCGGGGGCCAAGGTTGCACACTGAAGCTTTCTTT. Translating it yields CASSMDRGPRLHTEAFF. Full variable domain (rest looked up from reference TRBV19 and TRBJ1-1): DGGITQSPKYLFRKEGQNVTLSCEQNLNHDAMYWYRQDPGQGLRLIYYSQIVNDFQKGDIAEGYSVSREKKESFPLTVTSAQKNPTAFYLCASSMDRGPRLHTEAFFGQGTRLTVV.

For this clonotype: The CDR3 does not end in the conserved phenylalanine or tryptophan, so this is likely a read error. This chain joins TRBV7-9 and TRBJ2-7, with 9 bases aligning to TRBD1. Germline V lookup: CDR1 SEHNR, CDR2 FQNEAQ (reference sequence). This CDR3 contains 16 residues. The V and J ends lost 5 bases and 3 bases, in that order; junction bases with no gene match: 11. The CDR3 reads CASSTDGQGNFYEQYY. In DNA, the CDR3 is TGTGCCAGCAGCACCGACGGACAGGGGAACTTCTACGAGCAGTACTAC.

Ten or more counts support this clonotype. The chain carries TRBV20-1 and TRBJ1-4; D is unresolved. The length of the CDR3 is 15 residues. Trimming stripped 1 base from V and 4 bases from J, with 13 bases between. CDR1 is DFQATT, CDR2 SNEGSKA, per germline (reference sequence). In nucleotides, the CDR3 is TGCAGTGCTAGAGCGGGTGCTTTAGTTAATGAAAAACTGTTTTTT. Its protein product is CSARAGALVNEKLFF.

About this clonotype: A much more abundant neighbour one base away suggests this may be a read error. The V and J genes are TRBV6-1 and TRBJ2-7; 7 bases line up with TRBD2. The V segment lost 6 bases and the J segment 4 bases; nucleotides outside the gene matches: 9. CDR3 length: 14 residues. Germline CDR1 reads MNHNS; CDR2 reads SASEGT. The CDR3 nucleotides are TGTGCCAGCAGCCCTGGCGGGAGACTTTACGAGCAGTACTTC. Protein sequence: CASSPGGRLYEQYF.

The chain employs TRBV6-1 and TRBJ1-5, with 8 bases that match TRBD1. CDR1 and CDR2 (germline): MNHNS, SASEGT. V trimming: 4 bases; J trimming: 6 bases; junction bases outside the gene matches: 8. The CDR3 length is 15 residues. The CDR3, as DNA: TGTGCCAGCAGTGCCTCAGGGGGCTCGGGTCAGCCCCAGCATTTT. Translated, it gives CASSASGGSGQPQHF.

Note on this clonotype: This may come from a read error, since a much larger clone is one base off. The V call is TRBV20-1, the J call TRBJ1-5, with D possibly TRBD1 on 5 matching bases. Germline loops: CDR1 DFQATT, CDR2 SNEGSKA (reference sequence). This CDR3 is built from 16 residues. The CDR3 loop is CGASPAGAYSNQPQHF. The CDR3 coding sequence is TGCGGTGCTAGCCCAGCCGGGGCGTATAGCAATCAGCCCCAGCATTTT.

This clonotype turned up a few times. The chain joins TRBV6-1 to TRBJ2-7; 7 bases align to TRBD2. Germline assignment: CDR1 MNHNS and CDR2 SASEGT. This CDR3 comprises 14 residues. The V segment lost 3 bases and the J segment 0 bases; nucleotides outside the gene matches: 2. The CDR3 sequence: CASSDSGSSYEQYF. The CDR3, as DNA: TGTGCCAGCAGTGATAGCGGGTCCTCCTACGAGCAGTACTTC.